These 17 T cell receptor beta chains were sequenced from one sample in a study of T-cell reconstitution after alpha-beta-depleted transplantation in children. Unique molecular identifiers were incorporated when the TCRbeta library was constructed. TCRdb itself ran the PCR reads through MiXCR, one entry per CDR3 protein. The table lists about 980,000 distinct CDR3 sequences, around 30% of them singletons, with over 25% in the top ten. The sample consisted of PBMCs, mostly from graft donor cells, taken 360 days after TCRalphabeta/CD19-depleted stem cell transplant. The receptor set was obtained from a boy in the first two years of life who had a stem cell transplant for SCID, so the T cells may come from the graft donor.

Only a few counts were recorded for this clonotype. The rearrangement links TRBV7-9 to TRBJ2-5; TRBD1 matches at 8 bases. Germline lookup yields CDR1 SEHNR and CDR2 FQNEAQ (reference sequence). With V trimmed by 5 bases and J by 4 bases, 12 bases remained unmatched. The CDR3 totals 16 residues. Here the CDR3 DNA reads TGTGCCAGCAGCCCGCAGCGTTCCGGACAGGGAGAGACCCAGTACTTC. It codes for CASSPQRSGQGETQYF.

This clonotype was counted between two and nine times. The chain links TRBV6-1 to TRBJ1-2; 10 nucleotides match TRBD1. This CDR3 spans 15 amino acids. The germline gives CDR1 MNHNS, CDR2 SASEGT. The V segment lost 6 bases and the J segment 2 bases; nucleotides outside the gene matches: 6. The CDR3 protein is CASRPPGQGNYGYTF. The CDR3 DNA sequence: TGTGCCAGCAGACCCCCGGGACAGGGGAACTATGGCTACACCTTC.

This clonotype has more than one count but fewer than ten. The V and J genes are TRBV5-6 and TRBJ1-1, with D perhaps matching TRBD1 (5 bases). The CDR3 runs 16 residues. V lost 4 bases, J lost 4 bases, and 20 bases lay in between. CDR1 and CDR2 from the germline V gene are SGHDT and YYEEEE. In nucleotides, the CDR3 is TGTGCCAGCAGCCGAAGGGGCAGCTTCTGGATCACTGAAGCTTTCTTT. Its translation: CASSRRGSFWITEAFF. Full variable domain (missing parts from reference TRBV5-6 and TRBJ1-1): DAGVTQSPTHLIKTRGQQVTLRCSPKSGHDTVSWYQQALGQGPQFIFQYYEEEERQRGNFPDRFSGHQFPNYSSELNVNALLLGDSALYLCASSRRGSFWITEAFFGQGTRLTVV.

This clonotype was counted between two and nine times. J is TRBJ2-1 and V is TRBV20-1, with a possible D match to TRBD1 (6 bases). Trimming removed 3 bases at V and 10 bases at J, with 13 bases between. Germline CDR1 DFQATT, CDR2 SNEGSKA (reference sequence). The CDR3 totals 12 residues. CDR3 region: CSASPHDREQFF. In DNA, the CDR3 is TGCAGTGCTAGTCCCCATGACAGGGAGCAGTTCTTC.

This chain connects TRBV5-1 to TRBJ1-1; D is unresolved. The length of the CDR3 is 15 residues. The germline CDR1 and CDR2 sequences are SGHRS and YFSETQ. Deletions cut 0 bases from V and 0 bases from J, with 9 bases between. CDR3: CASSLGPLLNTEAFF. CDR3 sequence (DNA): TGCGCCAGCAGCTTGGGCCCGCTTTTGAACACTGAAGCTTTCTTT.

This clonotype appeared a few times. The chain links TRBV5-1 to TRBJ2-5; D call uncertain. Trimming shortened V by 0 bases and J by 1 base, and 13 bases separated the two germline ends. Germline V lookup: CDR1 SGHRS, CDR2 YFSETQ. The CDR3 consists of 16 residues. Here the CDR3 reads CASSLAGSPTQETQYF. The CDR3 region has the DNA TGCGCCAGCAGCTTGGCCGGCAGCCCAACCCAAGAGACCCAGTACTTC.

The chain has TRBV4-3 and TRBJ2-1, with a tentative D call TRBD2 (5 bases). V was shortened by 1 base and J by 6 bases, with 19 bases between the two germline ends. CDR3 length equals 17 residues. Germline CDR1 reads LGHNA; CDR2 reads YSLEER. Here the CDR3 DNA reads TGCGCCAGCAGCCAAGTTTATGATCCTAGCCGATTCAATGAGCAGTTCTTC. Residues: CASSQVYDPSRFNEQFF.

The J gene is TRBJ1-1, the V gene TRBV5-1, with 9 bases lining up with TRBD1. Losses at the gene ends were 4 bases for V and 7 bases for J; bases not matched to a gene: 11. CDR3 size: 15 residues. CDR1 SGHRS and CDR2 YFSETQ come from the germline V gene. The CDR3 nucleotides are TGCGCCAGCAGCCTTACAGGGGGCGCCCGAATTGAAGCTTTCTTT. Translating it yields CASSLTGGARIEAFF.

This clonotype was observed a few times. The rearrangement uses TRBV5-1 and TRBJ2-2, with 8 positions matching TRBD2. Germline values: CDR1 SGHRS, CDR2 YFSETQ. The trim removed 7 bases at V and 0 bases at J, leaving 5 bases unmatched. This CDR3 is 15 amino acids long. Written as DNA, the CDR3 is TGCGCCAGCGTTTCGGGGGGGACGAACACCGGGGAGCTGTTTTTT. Its protein product is CASVSGGTNTGELFF.

A few counts support this clonotype. Its ends do not fully match the called genes, so a read error is possible. This rearrangement joins TRBV9 to TRBJ2-7; 7 positions agree with TRBD1. The germline CDR1 and CDR2 sequences are SGDLS and YYNGEE. The CDR3 extends over 13 amino acids. Written as DNA, the CDR3 is TGTGCCAGCAGCGGGAAACCGGGACAGTGGCCCCTGTTC. Protein sequence: CASSGKPGQWPLF.

The V call is TRBV5-5, the J call TRBJ2-7; D may be TRBD1 (5 bases). The germline V and J ends were trimmed by 2 bases and 3 bases, with 12 bases remaining between them. Germline CDR1 is SGHKS and CDR2 is YYEKEE (reference sequence). The CDR3 is 14 amino acids. CDR3 coding DNA: TGTGCCAGCAGCTTAGGGGTTATTGACTACGAGCAGTACTTC. This encodes CASSLGVIDYEQYF.

A word on this clonotype: A much larger clone lies one base from this, so it may be a read error. The rearrangement joins TRBV7-9 to TRBJ2-1; 12 bases line up with TRBD2. The V segment lost 1 base and the J segment 7 bases; nucleotides outside the gene matches: 2. Germline loops: CDR1 SEHNR, CDR2 FQNEAQ (reference sequence). CDR3 size: 15 residues. This CDR3 reads CASSLGTSGENEQFF. In DNA, the CDR3 is TGTGCCAGCAGCTTAGGGACTAGCGGGGAGAATGAGCAGTTCTTC. The entire variable domain, with the rest obtained from reference TRBV7-9 and TRBJ2-1, is as follows: DTGVSQNPRHKITKRGQNVTFRCDPISEHNRLYWYRQTLGQGPEFLTYFQNEAQLEKSRLLSDRFSAERPKGSFSTLEIQRTEQGDSAMYLCASSLGTSGENEQFFGPGTRLTVL.

This clonotype was picked up a small number of times. The V gene is TRBV7-8, the J gene TRBJ2-1, with 14 bases that match TRBD2. Trimming removed 5 bases from V and 0 bases from J; junction bases left unmatched: 12. The CDR3 has 20 residues. Looked up from germline, CDR1 is SGHVS and CDR2 is FQNEAQ. CDR3 amino acids: CASSKGLAGGSLNSYNEQFF. In nucleotides, the CDR3 is TGTGCCAGCAGCAAAGGACTAGCGGGGGGTTCCTTGAACTCCTACAATGAGCAGTTCTTC. The full variable domain, its missing parts supplied by reference TRBV7-8 and TRBJ2-1, is GAGVSQSPRYKVAKRGQDVALRCDPISGHVSLFWYQQALGQGPEFLTYFQNEAQLDKSGLPSDRFFAERPEGSVSTLKIQRTQQEDSAVYLCASSKGLAGGSLNSYNEQFFGPGTRLTVL.

This clonotype was counted between two and nine times. This sequence joins TRBV6-5 and TRBJ2-3; a weak D match, TRBD2 (5 bases). Germline CDR1 is MNHEY and CDR2 is SVGAGI. Deletions cut 0 bases from V and 1 base from J, with 14 bases between. The CDR3 extends over 17 amino acids. The CDR3 loop is CASSYSPRDRGTDTQYF. The CDR3 DNA sequence: TGTGCCAGCAGTTACTCCCCACGGGATCGGGGCACAGATACGCAGTATTTT.

This clonotype was seen only a few times. This chain links TRBV6-5 with TRBJ1-3, with 10 bases identical to TRBD1. Germline CDR1 MNHEY, CDR2 SVGAGI. V lost 5 bases to trimming and J lost 4 bases; unmatched junction nucleotides: 5. This CDR3 spans 15 amino acids. CDR3 in amino acids: CASSLDRGPGNTIYF. CDR3 bases: TGTGCCAGCAGTCTCGACAGGGGGCCCGGAAACACCATATATTTT.

This clonotype has more than one count but fewer than ten. The V gene is TRBV7-2, the J gene TRBJ2-3; 11 nucleotides line up with TRBD2. Unmatched junction bases numbered 4, after V lost 3 bases and J lost 5 bases. Germline V gene sequence: CDR1 SGHTA, CDR2 FQGNSA. This CDR3 spans 15 amino acids. The CDR3 DNA reads as TGTGCCAGCAGCTTTAGCCTAGCGGGGGGAGATACGCAGTATTTT. Protein sequence: CASSFSLAGGDTQYF. Based on the CDR3 plus reference TRBV7-2 and TRBJ2-3, the full variable domain is GAGVSQSPSNKVTEKGKDVELRCDPISGHTALYWYRQSLGQGLEFLIYFQGNSAPDKSGLPSDRFSAERTGGSVSTLTIQRTQQEDSAVYLCASSFSLAGGDTQYFGPGTRLTVL.

This clonotype was observed a few times. The rearrangement joins TRBV10-3 to TRBJ2-5; D remains ambiguous. V gave up 2 bases and J gave up 4 bases, with 11 bases separating them. This CDR3 comprises 14 residues. Germline CDR1 is ENHRY and CDR2 is SYGVKD. In nucleotides, the CDR3 is TGTGCCATCAGTGAGGACCGATTGCGAGAGACCCAGTACTTC. It encodes CAISEDRLRETQYF.